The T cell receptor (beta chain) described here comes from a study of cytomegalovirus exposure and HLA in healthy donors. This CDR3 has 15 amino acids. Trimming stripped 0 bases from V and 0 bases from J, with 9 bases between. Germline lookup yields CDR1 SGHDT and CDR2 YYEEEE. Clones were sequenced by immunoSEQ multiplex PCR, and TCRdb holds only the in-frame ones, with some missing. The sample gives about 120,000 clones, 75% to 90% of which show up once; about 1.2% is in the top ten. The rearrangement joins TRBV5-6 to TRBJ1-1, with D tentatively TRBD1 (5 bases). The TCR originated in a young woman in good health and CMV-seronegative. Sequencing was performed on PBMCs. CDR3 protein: CASSLVGHMNTEAFF. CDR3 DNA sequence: TGTGCCAGCAGCTTGGTCGGACATATGAACACTGAAGCTTTCTTT. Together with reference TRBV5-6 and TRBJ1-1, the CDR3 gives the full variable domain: DAGVTQSPTHLIKTRGQQVTLRCSPKSGHDTVSWYQQALGQGPQFIFQYYEEEERQRGNFPDRFSGHQFPNYSSELNVNALLLGDSALYLCASSLVGHMNTEAFFGQGTRLTVV.